A selection of T cell receptor beta chains follows, all from one sample in a study of T cell repertoires in cytomegalovirus infection. Each CDR3 protein is one row after TCRdb ran MiXCR on the reads. The sample yields approximately 750,000 distinct CDR3 sequences, approximately 40% seen once. The sample taken for sequencing was PBMCs. The receptors originated from a human donor in good health (CMV status not recorded). Some clones in this sample may be carry-over from other donors' samples. CDR3s include the opening cysteine and the closing phenylalanine or tryptophan. A D gene is named only where the DNA matches it firmly. For some rows the clone size is stated as once, few or many, or as a class when expanded; others skip it.

.	TRBV7-2	TRBJ1-1	.	TGTGCCAGCATGGGGAACGCTGAAGCTTTCTTT	CASMGNAEAFF
TRBD1	TRBV27	TRBJ1-1	few	TGTGCCAGCGGACGCAATTCAGGGGGCACTGAAGCTTTCTTT	CASGRNSGGTEAFF
.	TRBV5-6	TRBJ1-2	few	TGTGCCAGCAGCACCCCGGGCCAACGTATCTATGGCTACACCTTC	CASSTPGQRIYGYTF
.	TRBV5-6	TRBJ2-7	once	TGTGCCAGCAGCTTGGTTGGATTGAGCTCCTACGAGCAGTACTTC	CASSLVGLSSYEQYF
TRBD2	TRBV7-9	TRBJ2-7	.	TGTGCCAGCAGCTTTCCTAGCGGGTACGAGCATTACTTC	CASSFPSGYEHYF
.	TRBV7-2	TRBJ2-7	.	TGTGCCATCAGCACCAGCCCCAGCGCCTCTGGGGACGAGCAGTACTTC	CAISTSPSASGDEQYF
.	TRBV28	TRBJ1-2	few	TGTGCCAGCAGTTTGACTCACCTGGTTAAAGGCTACACCTTC	CASSLTHLVKGYTF
.	TRBV11-2	TRBJ2-7	.	TGTGCCAGCAGAGAGGAACAGCTAAGGATCTACGAGCAGTCATTC	CASREEQLRIYEQSF
TRBD1	TRBV7-6	TRBJ1-3	many	TGTGCCAGCAGCCCTCAGGGGGCGGCTGGAAACACCATATATTTT	CASSPQGAAGNTIYF
TRBD1	TRBV19	TRBJ2-1	.	TGTGCCAGTAGTGGTCAGGGGGACATCTACAATGAGCAGTTCTTC	CASSGQGDIYNEQFF
TRBD2	TRBV5-6	TRBJ2-1	.	TGTGCCAGCACCGCGGGGAGGGCCACCTACAATGAGCAGTTCTTC	CASTAGRATYNEQFF
TRBD1	TRBV6-5	TRBJ1-2	.	TGTGCCAGCAGTGACTCCGAGACAGGGGGGACGGCCCAGGTTGGCTCAACCTTC	CASSDSETGGTAQVGSTF
.	TRBV29-1	TRBJ2-7	few	TGCAGCGTTGAAGTCCCGGGGGTGGAAGACGAGCAGTACTTC	CSVEVPGVEDEQYF
.	TRBV5-6	TRBJ2-3	.	TGTGCCAGCAGCTTGGTGGCGGACACCCGCACAGATACGCAGTATTTT	CASSLVADTRTDTQYF
.	TRBV19	TRBJ2-1	.	TGTGCCAGTAGTCTATTCTCGGGGATATTCCACAATGAGCAGTTCTTC	CASSLFSGIFHNEQFF
.	TRBV27	TRBJ1-4	many	TGTGCCAGCAGTTTATTTCCCCCCCGGAGTTCAAGTAATGAAAAACTGTTTTTT	CASSLFPPRSSSNEKLFF
.	TRBV7-6	TRBJ1-4	many	TGTGCCAGCAGCTTAGATCGGGGGGTTGGTGAAAAACTGTTTTTT	CASSLDRGVGEKLFF
.	TRBV6-5	TRBJ2-4	.	TGTGCCAGCAGTTACGGACCGAAAAACATTCAGTACTTC	CASSYGPKNIQYF
TRBD2	TRBV7-6	TRBJ2-1	few	TGTGCTAGCAGCTTAACTAGCGGGAGAGTAAGCTCCTACAATGAGCAGTTCTTC	CASSLTSGRVSSYNEQFF
.	TRBV2	TRBJ1-5	once	TGTGCCAGCAGAACAGGGCGAAGTACCTACAATCAGCCCCCGCATTTT	CASRTGRSTYNQPPHF
TRBD1	TRBV7-2	TRBJ1-1	.	TGTGCCAGCAGCGCTCTGACAGGGGGCCCTCAAGTCACTGAAGCTTTCTTT	CASSALTGGPQVTEAFF
TRBD2	TRBV6-5	TRBJ2-5	.	TGTGCCAGCAGTTACTCTGTAGCGGGAGCACAAGAGACCCAGTACTTC	CASSYSVAGAQETQYF
.	TRBV28	TRBJ1-2	.	TGTGCCAGCAGATTTACCCCCGGGGGTTCCTACACCTTC	CASRFTPGGSYTF
TRBD1	TRBV27	TRBJ1-2	few	TGTGCCAGCAGTTCAAACTCCCCGGGACAGGGGAACTATGGCTACACCTTC	CASSSNSPGQGNYGYTF
TRBD1	TRBV2	TRBJ1-1	.	TGTGCCACCATTCAAGGGAGACAGGGTGGCACTGAAGCTTTCTTT	CATIQGRQGGTEAFF
TRBD1	TRBV13	TRBJ1-6	.	TGTGCCAGCAGCGTACAGGGGACGGGGTATTCACCCCTCCACTTT	CASSVQGTGYSPLHF
.	TRBV6-5	TRBJ1-2	few	TGTGCCAGCAGTTACTCGGAGGGCGGCTATGGCTACACCTTC	CASSYSEGGYGYTF
TRBD2	TRBV7-2	TRBJ2-1	few	TGTGCCAGCAGCTTAACCGGGAGGGCCTTTGAGCAGTTCTTC	CASSLTGRAFEQFF
.	TRBV27	TRBJ1-2	many	TGTGCCAGCAGGCCCACCCCTCCCCTCTATGGCTACACCTTC	CASRPTPPLYGYTF
.	TRBV7-2	TRBJ1-1	many	TGTGCCAGCAGCTTAGGTGGGGGGAACACTGAAGCTTTCTTT	CASSLGGGNTEAFF
TRBD1	TRBV12-3/TRBV12-4	TRBJ1-3	many	TGTGCCAGCAGACGACGGGGGACAGGGAGAGACACCATATATTTT	CASRRRGTGRDTIYF
.	TRBV12-3/TRBV12-4	TRBJ2-4	.	TGTGCCAGCAGTTTGAACAAAGCCAAAAACATTCAGTACTTC	CASSLNKAKNIQYF
.	TRBV20-1	TRBJ2-3	.	TGCAGTGCTAGAGTCGCGGGAATGGATACGCAGTATTTT	CSARVAGMDTQYF
.	TRBV6-2/TRBV6-3	TRBJ2-7	few	TGTGCGAGAACGCCGCGGCCCCCCTACGAGCAGTACTTC	CARTPRPPYEQYF
TRBD1	TRBV19	TRBJ1-5	.	TGTGCCAGTAGGGGAACGGGACAGGCTAATCAGCCCCAGCATTTT	CASRGTGQANQPQHF
.	TRBV5-5	TRBJ2-2	few	TGTGCCAGCAGCTTCCAGGCTTCCGGGGAGCTGTTTTTT	CASSFQASGELFF
.	TRBV6-5	TRBJ1-1	few	TGTGCCAGCAGTTACGAGGGTGGTGGCACTGAAGCTTTCTTT	CASSYEGGGTEAFF
.	TRBV28	TRBJ1-5	.	TGTGCCAGCAGTTTAATTGGCTCAATTAGCAATCAGCCCCAGCATTTT	CASSLIGSISNQPQHF
TRBD2	TRBV6-1	TRBJ2-1	.	TGTGCCAGCAGTGAAGCCGCGGGCTCACTACTAGCGTCTAGGAGAAATGAGCAGTTCTTC	CASSEAAGSLLASRRNEQFF
.	TRBV29-1	TRBJ2-6	.	TGCAGCGTTCTTGGTTTGGGTGGCAGGGGCTACTCTGGGGCCAACGTCCTGACTTTC	CSVLGLGGRGYSGANVLTF
TRBD1	TRBV7-6	TRBJ1-2	.	TGTGCCAGCAGCTTAGAGGACAGGGGAGTCTTTGGCTACACCTTC	CASSLEDRGVFGYTF
TRBD1	TRBV7-9	TRBJ1-4	.	TGTGCCAGCAGCTTGGTGGGGACAGGGACTGAAAAACTGTTTTTT	CASSLVGTGTEKLFF
.	TRBV12-3/TRBV12-4	TRBJ1-3	few	TGTGCCAGCAGTCCGAGGTTGGGAGGAAACACCATATATTTT	CASSPRLGGNTIYF
.	TRBV19	TRBJ2-5	.	TGTGCCAGTAGTCCCCCCCCGGGCTCGTACCAAGAGACCCAGTACTTC	CASSPPPGSYQETQYF
TRBD1	TRBV28	TRBJ1-3	few	TGTGCCAGCACCTTCGAGACAGGGAGTGTGGGGAACACCATATATTTT	CASTFETGSVGNTIYF